These 31 T cell receptor beta chains were sequenced from one sample in a study of blood T cells in healthy people across ages. Combining a sample-barcoded 5' primer with a J-beta primer mix, a second PCR ran for about 7 to 11 cycles. TCRdb analysed the 5' RACE reads with MiXCR anew, one entry per CDR3 protein. Altogether roughly 1,000,000 distinct CDR3 sequences are present, roughly a quarter being singletons, with the ten largest covering 0.75%. These sequences were also reported in another study, on T cells of mothers and their children.

Sample: blood. The origin of the receptors is a girl aged 2 to 9 in good health.

The chain couples TRBV12-3 or TRBV12-4 to TRBJ1-2, with no clear D. V lost 6 bases, J lost 3 bases, and 11 bases lay in between. This CDR3 is built from 13 residues. CDR3 protein: CASSLDGHYGYTF. DNA for the CDR3: TGTGCCAGCAGCTTGGACGGGCACTATGGCTACACCTTC.

This clonotype was found a few times. This rearrangement joins TRBV12-3 or TRBV12-4 to TRBJ1-5; TRBD1 is a possible D gene (5 bases). V was clipped by 6 bases and J by 6 bases, with 9 bases between them. The CDR3 loop spans 12 amino acids. This CDR3 is CASSIGTQPQHF. CDR3 DNA: TGTGCCAGCAGCATAGGGACTCAGCCCCAGCATTTT.

The rearrangement links TRBV6-5 to TRBJ2-1; D ambiguous. Per germline, CDR1 MNHEY and CDR2 SVGAGI. This CDR3 is built from 15 residues. Trimming removed 4 bases at V and 5 bases at J, with 15 bases between. CDR3 DNA: TGTGCCAGCAGTTCCATCCCCTCTGGCCACAATGAGCAGTTCTTC. Protein sequence: CASSSIPSGHNEQFF.

The V and J genes are TRBV2 and TRBJ1-5; no clear D gene. Trimming removed 6 bases at V and 2 bases at J, with 11 bases between. The CDR3 is 14 amino acids. Germline-derived CDR1 and CDR2 are SNHLY and FYNNEI. In nucleotides, the CDR3 is TGTGCCAGCAGGAAAGACGGGGGCAATCAGCCCCAGCATTTT. It codes for CASRKDGGNQPQHF.

This clonotype appeared a few times. The chain links TRBV24-1 to TRBJ2-5; D may be TRBD1 or TRBD2 (5 bases each). The CDR3 sequence is 13 residues long. CDR1 is KGHDR and CDR2 is SFDVKD in the germline V gene. Trimming pared 10 bases from V and 0 bases from J, leaving 11 bases between. As DNA, the CDR3 is TGTGCCACAGGGACGAGATACCAAGAGACCCAGTACTTC. Amino acids: CATGTRYQETQYF.

This clonotype was recorded a few times. The chain links TRBV6-6 to TRBJ2-3, with D possibly TRBD2 on 6 matching bases. This CDR3 has 15 amino acids. Germline CDR1 reads MNHNY; CDR2 reads SVGAGI (reference sequence). V shed 2 bases and J shed 4 bases, with 13 bases lying between them. The CDR3, as DNA: TGTGCCAGCAGTTACGGGACTCCCGGGGCAGATACGCAGTATTTT. Residues: CASSYGTPGADTQYF.

There are a few counts of this clonotype. The CDR3 ends on some other residue instead of the conserved phenylalanine or tryptophan, so this is likely a read error. V usage is TRBV2 and J usage is TRBJ2-6; D remains unclear. Trimming took off 6 bases at V and 0 bases at J, with 9 bases between the two ends. CDR1 is SNHLY, CDR2 FYNNEI, per germline. The CDR3 is 15 residues long. Written as DNA, the CDR3 is TGTGCCAGCAGACTTGAATTCTCTGGGGCCAACGTCCTGACTCTC. Encoded protein: CASRLEFSGANVLTL.

This clonotype came up a few times. The V and J genes are TRBV13 and TRBJ2-1; 12 bases align to TRBD2. After removal of 7 bases from V and 7 bases from J, the junction contained 8 bases not matched to a gene. Germline-derived CDR1 and CDR2 are PRHDT and FYEKMQ (reference sequence). This CDR3 spans 15 amino acids. CDR3 residues: CASMGRLAGVNEQFF. For the CDR3, the DNA is TGTGCCAGCATGGGGAGACTAGCGGGAGTGAATGAGCAGTTCTTC. The variable domain in full, completed from reference TRBV13 and TRBJ2-1, reads AAGVIQSPRHLIKEKRETATLKCYPIPRHDTVYWYQQGPGQDPQFLISFYEKMQSDKGSIPDRFSAQQFSDYHSELNMSSLELGDSALYFCASMGRLAGVNEQFFGPGTRLTVL.

This clonotype was counted a few times. The chain recombines TRBV29-1 with TRBJ2-2; the match to TRBD1 covers 8 bases. The ends lost 6 bases at V and 1 base at J; junction bases unmatched: 1. This CDR3 comprises 13 residues. Germline V CDR1 and CDR2: SQVTM, ANQGSEA. CDR3 sequence: CSVTGVNTGELFF. In DNA form, the CDR3 reads TGCAGCGTGACAGGGGTGAACACCGGGGAGCTGTTTTTT.

A single count supports this clonotype. The chain has TRBV7-3 and TRBJ2-1; D possibly corresponds to TRBD2 (5 bases). The germline V and J ends were trimmed by 4 bases and 10 bases, with 11 bases remaining between them. In germline, CDR1 is SGHTA, CDR2 FQGTGA. The CDR3 totals 12 residues. CDR3 residues: CASSSEDDEQFF. The DNA of the CDR3 is TGTGCCAGCAGCTCGGAGGATGACGAGCAGTTCTTC.

The V call is TRBV6-2 or TRBV6-3, the J call TRBJ2-7, with a possible D match to TRBD1 (6 bases). This CDR3 has 18 residues. Trimming cost V 0 bases and J 4 bases, with 22 bases left between them. CDR1 and CDR2 from the germline V gene are MNHEY and SVGEGT. The CDR3 DNA reads TGTGCCAGCAGTTACTCGATCGTACCGGGGCAGGGGTCTTACGAGCAGTACTTC. It codes for CASSYSIVPGQGSYEQYF.

This clonotype came up a few times. This chain joins TRBV19 and TRBJ2-5; 9 bases match TRBD1. The CDR3 length is 16 residues. Germline V gene data show CDR1 as LNHDA and CDR2 as SQIVND (reference sequence). Losses at the gene ends were 3 bases for V and 2 bases for J; bases not matched to a gene: 7. This CDR3 is CASSIAGTGYQETQYF. The CDR3 region has the DNA TGTGCCAGTAGTATCGCCGGGACAGGGTATCAAGAGACCCAGTACTTC.

This clonotype was observed a handful of times. The chain employs TRBV6-5 and TRBJ1-4; maybe TRBD1 (5 bases). CDR3 length equals 15 residues. Germline V gives CDR1 MNHEY, CDR2 SVGAGI. V was trimmed by 2 bases and J by 8 bases, leaving 15 bases between them. The CDR3 here is CASSYDGGEGEKLFF. CDR3 sequence (DNA): TGTGCCAGCAGTTACGATGGGGGGGAAGGAGAAAAACTGTTTTTT.

The chain has TRBV20-1 and TRBJ2-2; D gene uncertain. The V gene lost 5 bases and the J gene lost 7 bases, with 17 bases spanning the gap. This CDR3 spans 14 amino acids. Germline V gene data show CDR1 as DFQATT and CDR2 as SNEGSKA (reference sequence). The CDR3 coding sequence is TGCAGTGCTGTGACCGGGCCCCCGGGCGGGGAGCTGTTTTTT. Translated: CSAVTGPPGGELFF.

This clonotype came up a few times. This sequence joins TRBV11-2 and TRBJ2-5; weak D call: TRBD2 (6 bases). This CDR3 contains 15 residues. Germline CDR1 SGHAT, CDR2 FQNNGV. V gave up 5 bases and J gave up 4 bases, with 17 bases separating them. The CDR3 nucleotides read TGTGCCAGCAGCCCCATACGTGGGGGAGGAGAGACCCAGTACTTC. Encoded protein: CASSPIRGGGETQYF.

The J gene is TRBJ2-5, the V gene TRBV14; the D call may be TRBD1 or TRBD2 (5 bases each). Germline V gene sequence: CDR1 SGHDN, CDR2 FVKESK. Trimming stripped 2 bases from V and 8 bases from J, with 21 bases between. The CDR3 loop spans 16 amino acids. The chain's CDR3 is CASSQYKGRGSPTQYF. The CDR3 region has the DNA TGTGCCAGCAGCCAATATAAGGGGCGCGGGTCCCCTACCCAGTACTTC.

V gene TRBV7-8 combines with J gene TRBJ1-3; possible D gene TRBD1, 5 bases. Germline CDR1 is SGHVS and CDR2 is FQNEAQ. This CDR3 is built from 16 residues. Between the trimmed V and J ends, which lost 5 bases and 1 base, there was a span of 15 bases. The CDR3 loop reads CASSQLPRGSGNTIYF. In DNA form, the CDR3 reads TGTGCCAGCAGCCAGCTCCCACGGGGGTCTGGAAACACCATATATTTT.

The table lists this clonotype with many counts. The genes are TRBV9 and TRBJ2-5; TRBD2 is a possible D gene (6 bases). Germline V gene data show CDR1 as SGDLS and CDR2 as YYNGEE. Trimming pared 0 bases from V and 3 bases from J, leaving 15 bases between. The CDR3 sequence is 16 residues long. CDR3 DNA sequence: TGTGCCAGCAGCGTAGCTGGAGCGGGTGACAAAGAGACCCAGTACTTC. The encoded protein is CASSVAGAGDKETQYF.

The table lists this clonotype with a count of one. The chain joins TRBV29-1 to TRBJ2-5; D might be TRBD2 (6 bases). TRBJ2-7 matches the DNA end more closely, so the J call is doubtful. The germline V gene encodes CDR1 SQVTM and CDR2 ANQGSEA. CDR3 length: 13 residues. CDR3: CSALVAVLGEQYF. The CDR3 DNA is TGCAGCGCCCTTGTAGCGGTTCTTGGCGAGCAGTACTTC.

On this clonotype itself: The germline gene is not matched at one end of the junction; a read error may be the cause. The V gene is TRBV20-1, the J gene TRBJ2-2; D is unresolved. The CDR3 loop spans 16 amino acids. CDR1 is DFQATT, CDR2 SNEGSKA, per germline (reference sequence). CDR3 protein: CSAGDLNRVYDGELFF. For the CDR3, the DNA is TGCAGTGCTGGAGATTTGAATAGGGTTTATGACGGGGAGCTGTTTTTT.

For this clonotype: One junction end disagrees with the germline gene, perhaps due to a read error. The chain joins TRBV7-9 to TRBJ2-7; D not certain. The CDR3 loop spans 15 amino acids. The germline V gene has CDR1 SEHNR and CDR2 FQNEAQ (reference sequence). The CDR3 region has the DNA TGTGCCAGCAACTTAGTACCGGGTCCCCTATACGAGCAGTACTTC. Translated: CASNLVPGPLYEQYF.

V is TRBV7-2 and J is TRBJ2-3; 9 nucleotides agree with TRBD2. This CDR3 has 16 residues. The J segment lost 4 bases and the V segment lost 4 bases, leaving 9 bases of the junction unmatched. Germline loops: CDR1 SGHTA, CDR2 FQGNSA. The CDR3 loop is CASSSPYGGGADTQYF. The DNA for the CDR3 is TGTGCCAGCAGCTCACCCTACGGCGGGGGGGCAGATACGCAGTATTTT.

There are a few counts of this clonotype. This sequence joins TRBV11-2 and TRBJ2-7; D not resolved. This CDR3 has 15 residues. The V end lost 0 bases, the J end lost 3 bases, and 12 bases lay between the germline ends. Germline loops: CDR1 SGHAT, CDR2 FQNNGV. CDR3 coding DNA: TGTGCCAGCAGCTTAGATGGCCTTTGGGACTACGAGCAGTACTTC. It is translated as CASSLDGLWDYEQYF.

The CDR3 loop reads CASSFSSASRVCYEQYF. DNA for the CDR3: TGCGCCAGCAGCTTCTCTAGCGCCAGTAGGGTCTGCTACGAGCAGTACTTC. This chain uses TRBV5-1 with TRBJ2-7; TRBD2 is a possible D gene (6 bases). Trimming took 2 bases from V and 3 from J, leaving 21 bases between them. The germline V gene encodes CDR1 SGHRS and CDR2 YFSETQ. The CDR3 sequence is 17 residues long.

In its sample, this clonotype was seen a few times. The chain's CDR3 is CASSLLTFDDTFTDTQYF. CDR3 coding DNA: TGTGCCAGCAGCCTGCTGACCTTTGACGACACGTTCACAGATACGCAGTATTTT. The chain employs TRBV3-1 and TRBJ2-3; D uncertain. The germline V gene encodes CDR1 LGHDT and CDR2 YNNKEL (reference sequence). The CDR3 runs 18 residues. The V gene lost 4 bases and the J gene lost 2 bases, with 22 bases spanning the gap.

The rearrangement links TRBV7-2 to TRBJ1-2, with D possibly matching TRBD1 (5 bases). V was shortened by 1 base and J by 3 bases, with 15 bases between the two germline ends. There are 16 residues in the CDR3. From germline, CDR1 is SGHTA and CDR2 FQGNSA. This CDR3 reads CASSLDPWGTDYGYTF. In DNA form, the CDR3 reads TGTGCCAGCAGCTTAGATCCCTGGGGGACGGACTATGGCTACACCTTC.

The chain carries TRBV6-5 and TRBJ1-3; D unclear. The germline V gene has CDR1 MNHEY and CDR2 SVGAGI. The CDR3 is made up of 13 amino acids. Trimming shortened V by 8 bases and J by 8 bases, and 16 bases separated the two germline ends. CDR3: CASGPSLRDTIYF. The CDR3 bases are TGTGCCAGCGGACCGAGCTTGAGGGACACCATATATTTT.

This clonotype was detected a few times. The CDR3 reads CSVEDQFAGGIIADTQYF. The CDR3 DNA reads as TGCAGCGTTGAAGATCAGTTCGCGGGGGGGATCATCGCAGATACGCAGTATTTT. The chain links TRBV29-1 to TRBJ2-3; 9 positions agree with TRBD2. The CDR3 length is 18 residues. Trimming removed 0 bases from V and 4 bases from J; junction bases left unmatched: 14. Germline CDR1 and CDR2: SQVTM and ANQGSEA.

V gene TRBV28 combines with J gene TRBJ1-6; the D is unclear. This CDR3 comprises 15 residues. Trimming shortened V by 6 bases and J by 6 bases, and 15 bases separated the two germline ends. The germline V gene encodes CDR1 MDHEN and CDR2 SYDVKM. The CDR3 bases are TGTGCCAGCAGGGCAAGTTTAGGGCTTAATTCACCCCTCCACTTT. The encoded protein is CASRASLGLNSPLHF.

This clonotype was counted a single time. A junction boundary mismatches the germline segment, possibly from a read error. V is TRBV5-6 and J is TRBJ2-7; 7 nucleotides agree with TRBD1. CDR1 and CDR2 (germline): SGHDT, YYEEEE. There are 14 residues in the CDR3. The CDR3 loop is CASSHPGQNYKQYF. The CDR3 DNA is TGTGCCAGCAGCCACCCGGGACAGAACTACAAGCAGTACTTC.

This clonotype was counted only a few times. The DNA for the CDR3 is TGTGCCAGCAGCCCCGACAGGATCTATGGCTACACCTTC. It codes for CASSPDRIYGYTF. The J gene is TRBJ1-2, the V gene TRBV6-2 or TRBV6-3, with a weak D call TRBD1 (6 bases). V lost 6 bases, J lost 4 bases, and 12 bases lay in between. The CDR3 is made up of 13 amino acids. Germline V gives CDR1 MNHEY, CDR2 SVGEGT.